This entry lists 11 T cell receptor beta chains sequenced from one sample in a study of low-dose radiotherapy and immunotherapy resistance in tumors. First-strand cDNA used TRAV- and TRBV-specific primers, covering alpha and beta chains. For amplifying TCRs, the PCR ran for approximately 18 cycles with Phusion, which was used together with a constant-region primer and the adapter on the V primers. TCRdb ran MiXCR on the reads and lists one entry per CDR3 protein. The profile shows 65,000 to 85,000 distinct CDR3 sequences, less than 20% of them singletons. The time point denotes: after trial treatment. The sample's treatment: LDRT plus nivolumab, ipilimumab, low-dose cyclophosphamide and aspirin (RACIN trial). Specimen: PBMCs, collected after low-dose radiotherapy plus immunotherapy. The receptor set was obtained from a male donor with prostate cancer.

This clonotype was observed at least ten times. V usage is TRBV2 and J usage is TRBJ2-2, with 9 bases aligning to TRBD1. The CDR3 loop spans 17 amino acids. Losses at the gene ends were 5 bases for V and 0 bases for J; bases not matched to a gene: 7. Germline V gene lookup returns CDR1 SNHLY and CDR2 FYNNEI. The CDR3 DNA reads TGTGCCAGCAGTCGGACAGGGGCGACGACGAACACCGGGGAGCTGTTTTTT. This translates into CASSRTGATTNTGELFF. The full variable domain, with the rest looked up from reference TRBV2 and TRBJ2-2, is EPEVTQTPSHQVTQMGQEVILRCVPISNHLYFYWYRQILGQKVEFLVSFYNNEISEKSEIFDDQFSVERPDGSNFTLKIRSTKLEDSAMYFCASSRTGATTNTGELFFGEGSRLTVL.

Notes on this clonotype: Sequence at one end of the junction differs from germline and may be a read error. The chain employs TRBV4-3 and TRBJ2-1; D call uncertain. The CDR3 runs 12 residues. Per the germline V gene, CDR1 is LGHNA and CDR2 is YSLEER. CDR3 DNA sequence: TGCGCCAGCAGCCCTCGCGAAGGGAATTGTATCTTC. This translates into CASSPREGNCIF.

The sample holds many counts of this clonotype. The genes are TRBV2 and TRBJ2-7, with 10 bases aligning to TRBD1. CDR1 is SNHLY, CDR2 FYNNEI, per germline. J gave up 3 bases and V 6 bases, and 8 bases lay outside the gene matches. CDR3 length: 15 amino acids. DNA for the CDR3: TGTGCCAGCAGGAGGGACAGGGGCGGAGGCTACGAGCAGTACTTC. It yields the protein CASRRDRGGGYEQYF.

Ten or more counts support this clonotype. The CDR3 bases are TGCAGTGCTAGATCTGGACCCGGAAACACCATATATTTT. This sequence encodes CSARSGPGNTIYF. This sequence joins TRBV20-1 and TRBJ1-3; D unclear. Trimming removed 2 bases from V and 4 bases from J, with 9 bases in between. Germline V gene lookup returns CDR1 DFQATT and CDR2 SNEGSKA (reference sequence). This CDR3 spans 13 amino acids.

This clonotype was counted many times. This chain connects TRBV4-3 to TRBJ2-1; TRBD2 matches 11 bases. CDR1 LGHNA and CDR2 YSLEER come from the germline V gene. V lost 4 bases to trimming and J lost 6 bases; unmatched junction nucleotides: 5. CDR3 length: 15 amino acids. The CDR3 is CASSPGTSGFNEQFF. CDR3 coding DNA: TGCGCCAGCAGCCCCGGGACTAGCGGTTTCAATGAGCAGTTCTTC.

Notes on this clonotype: A far larger clone is a single base away, which makes a read error likely. The rearrangement links TRBV7-2 to TRBJ2-1; 9 nucleotides agree with TRBD1. With V trimmed by 6 bases and J by 10 bases, 13 bases remained unmatched. The CDR3 sequence is 15 residues long. Per germline, CDR1 SGHTA and CDR2 FQGNSA. CDR3: CASSFTGGSSYEQFF. DNA for the CDR3: TGTGCCAGCAGTTTTACAGGGGGCTCGTCCTACGAGCAGTTCTTC.

This clonotype has ten or more counts. This chain joins TRBV9 and TRBJ2-7; a weak D match, TRBD2 (6 bases). The CDR3 length is 14 residues. Germline assignment: CDR1 SGDLS and CDR2 YYNGEE. The V end was cut by 0 bases, the J end by 6 bases, with 13 bases between. This chain's CDR3 is CASSVASYGGEQYF. The CDR3 DNA reads as TGTGCCAGCAGCGTAGCAAGTTACGGGGGCGAGCAGTACTTC. The complete variable domain, with remaining parts taken from reference TRBV9 and TRBJ2-7, reads DSGVTQTPKHLITATGQRVTLRCSPRSGDLSVYWYQQSLDQGLQFLIQYYNGEERAKGNILERFSAQQFPDLHSELNLSSLELGDSALYFCASSVASYGGEQYFGPGTRLTVT.

This clonotype was seen many times. This chain links TRBV14 with TRBJ1-1, with no clear D. Looked up from germline, CDR1 is SGHDN and CDR2 is FVKESK. The V end lost 0 bases, the J end lost 0 bases, and 5 bases lay between the germline ends. The CDR3 extends over 14 amino acids. The CDR3 is CASSQDSVNTEAFF. CDR3 DNA: TGTGCCAGCAGCCAAGATTCGGTGAACACTGAAGCTTTCTTT. The whole variable domain, filled in from reference TRBV14 and TRBJ1-1, reads EAGVTQFPSHSVIEKGQTVTLRCDPISGHDNLYWYRRVMGKEIKFLLHFVKESKQDESGMPNNRFLAERTGGTYSTLKVQPAELEDSGVYFCASSQDSVNTEAFFGQGTRLTVV.

This clonotype appeared many times. The chain uses TRBV20-1 and TRBJ2-5, with 11 bases that match TRBD2. The CDR3 covers 15 residues. Unmatched junction bases numbered 5, after V lost 1 base and J lost 4 bases. Germline CDR1 is DFQATT and CDR2 is SNEGSKA (reference sequence). CDR3 in amino acids: CSARALAGEGETQYF. In DNA, the CDR3 is TGCAGTGCTAGAGCACTAGCGGGAGAGGGAGAGACCCAGTACTTC.

The table lists this clonotype with many counts. This chain links TRBV28 with TRBJ2-7, with 7 bases aligning to TRBD1. Germline CDR1 is MDHEN and CDR2 is SYDVKM. There are 15 residues in the CDR3. The ends lost 7 bases at V and 0 bases at J; junction bases unmatched: 9. The CDR3 nucleotides are TGTGCCAGCACCCCAACTGGGACAGACTCCTACGAGCAGTACTTC. Amino acid sequence: CASTPTGTDSYEQYF.

This clonotype was recorded many times. The chain joins TRBV10-1 to TRBJ2-2, with D possibly TRBD2 on 6 matching bases. With 3 bases removed from V and 3 bases from J, the gap between germline ends came to 23 bases. Germline V gene data show CDR1 as WNHNN and CDR2 as SYGVQD (reference sequence). The CDR3 has 19 amino acids. CDR3 region: CASSEPFPSLGDYTGELFF. In DNA, the CDR3 is TGCGCCAGCAGTGAACCATTCCCCAGTTTAGGGGACTACACCGGGGAGCTGTTTTTT.